These T cell receptor beta chains were read from a single sample in a study of patients and donors after allogeneic stem cell transplantation. A single record per CDR3 protein comes from TCRdb applying MiXCR to the RT-PCR reads. Of 390,000 or so distinct CDR3 sequences in the sample, around 15% were seen once. Sequencing was carried out using blood, either unsorted or a sorted T cell fraction (not recorded which). These receptors originate from a human donor who was either an allogeneic HSCT recipient or a stem cell or donor lymphocyte infusion donor (not recorded which). It is not recorded whose cells these are; they may come from a transplant donor. Both conserved end residues are part of each CDR3. D genes are given only for firm matches. A row's size may be missing; if present it is once, few, many or a size class.

J gene: TRBJ2-5; V gene: TRBV13; D gene: TRBD1; clone size: few; CDR3 protein: CASSATGEETQYF; CDR3 DNA: TGTGCCAGCAGCGCGACAGGGGAAGAGACCCAGTACTTC
J gene: TRBJ2-3; V gene: TRBV5-1; D gene: .; clone size: .; CDR3 protein: CASRQNADTQYF; CDR3 DNA: TGCGCCAGCAGACAAAATGCAGATACGCAGTATTTT
J gene: TRBJ2-1; V gene: TRBV24-1; D gene: TRBD1; clone size: .; CDR3 protein: CATSTRDRNPFDEQFF; CDR3 DNA: TGTGCCACCAGTACCCGGGACAGGAACCCCTTTGACGAGCAGTTCTTC
J gene: TRBJ1-1; V gene: TRBV2; D gene: TRBD1; clone size: .; CDR3 protein: CASSTGGRKNTEAFF; CDR3 DNA: TGTGCCAGCAGTACAGGGGGACGGAAGAACACTGAAGCTTTCTTT
J gene: TRBJ2-7; V gene: TRBV7-9; D gene: TRBD2; clone size: .; CDR3 protein: CASSWGGGSYEQYF; CDR3 DNA: TGTGCCAGCAGCTGGGGGGGGGGATCCTACGAGCAGTACTTC
J gene: TRBJ1-2; V gene: TRBV6-1; D gene: .; clone size: .; CDR3 protein: CASSLQVAHGYTF; CDR3 DNA: TGTGCCAGCAGCCTACAGGTGGCGCATGGCTACACCTTC
J gene: TRBJ2-5; V gene: TRBV13; D gene: .; clone size: .; CDR3 protein: CASSLMGETQYF; CDR3 DNA: TGTGCCAGCAGCTTAATGGGGGAGACCCAGTACTTC
J gene: TRBJ2-3; V gene: TRBV7-6; D gene: .; clone size: .; CDR3 protein: CASSLLGGRTDTQYF; CDR3 DNA: TGTGCCAGCAGCTTGTTGGGGGGGCGGACAGATACGCAGTATTTT
J gene: TRBJ1-2; V gene: TRBV12-3/TRBV12-4; D gene: .; clone size: .; CDR3 protein: CASSFLVGYGYTF; CDR3 DNA: TGTGCCAGCAGTTTCCTAGTGGGCTATGGCTACACCTTC
J gene: TRBJ2-2; V gene: TRBV15; D gene: .; clone size: many; CDR3 protein: CATSRFRSKAGELFF; CDR3 DNA: TGTGCCACCAGCAGATTCCGGTCGAAGGCCGGGGAGCTGTTTTTT
J gene: TRBJ2-7; V gene: TRBV6-2/TRBV6-3; D gene: TRBD1; clone size: .; CDR3 protein: CASSNDRAVAYEQYF; CDR3 DNA: TGTGCCAGCAGTAACGACAGGGCGGTAGCCTACGAGCAGTACTTC
J gene: TRBJ2-7; V gene: TRBV20-1; D gene: .; clone size: few; CDR3 protein: CSARDLRRNSYEQYF; CDR3 DNA: TGCAGTGCTAGAGATCTAAGGAGGAACTCCTACGAGCAGTACTTC
J gene: TRBJ2-7; V gene: TRBV6-5; D gene: .; clone size: .; CDR3 protein: CASSWTVLFSYEQYF; CDR3 DNA: TGTGCCAGCAGTTGGACGGTCCTTTTCTCCTACGAGCAGTACTTC
J gene: TRBJ2-2; V gene: TRBV2; D gene: TRBD1; clone size: few; CDR3 protein: CASGQGSNTGELFF; CDR3 DNA: TGTGCCAGCGGACAGGGCTCGAACACCGGGGAGCTGTTTTTT
J gene: TRBJ2-1; V gene: TRBV28; D gene: TRBD2; clone size: few; CDR3 protein: CASSLLTSGGGNEQFF; CDR3 DNA: TGTGCCAGCAGTTTATTAACAAGCGGGGGTGGGAATGAGCAGTTCTTC
J gene: TRBJ1-1; V gene: TRBV15; D gene: .; clone size: .; CDR3 protein: CATSMGNTEAFF; CDR3 DNA: TGTGCCACCAGCATGGGGAACACTGAAGCTTTCTTT
J gene: TRBJ2-7; V gene: TRBV2; D gene: .; clone size: many; CDR3 protein: CASISTRSSYEQYF; CDR3 DNA: TGTGCCAGCATATCTACAAGGAGCTCCTACGAGCAGTACTTC
J gene: TRBJ2-5; V gene: TRBV20-1; D gene: .; clone size: .; CDR3 protein: CSARGGPLSETQYF; CDR3 DNA: TGCAGTGCTAGAGGGGGACCTCTCTCAGAGACCCAGTACTTC
J gene: TRBJ1-4; V gene: TRBV15; D gene: .; clone size: .; CDR3 protein: CATSRDGWAVEELFF; CDR3 DNA: TGTGCCACCAGCAGAGATGGATGGGCAGTTGAAGAACTGTTTTTT
J gene: TRBJ2-2; V gene: TRBV29-1; D gene: .; clone size: many; CDR3 protein: CSVEPNTGELFF; CDR3 DNA: TGCAGCGTTGAACCGAACACCGGGGAGCTGTTTTTT
J gene: TRBJ2-7; V gene: TRBV7-2; D gene: .; clone size: few; CDR3 protein: CASSIDLMGSYEQYF; CDR3 DNA: TGTGCCAGCAGCATAGACTTGATGGGGTCCTACGAGCAGTACTTC
J gene: TRBJ2-7; V gene: TRBV7-8; D gene: .; clone size: .; CDR3 protein: CASSIGPIVYEQYF; CDR3 DNA: TGTGCCAGCAGCATAGGACCGATCGTCTACGAGCAGTACTTC
J gene: TRBJ2-1; V gene: TRBV6-1; D gene: TRBD2; clone size: few; CDR3 protein: CASSSGTSGRKSSYNEQFF; CDR3 DNA: TGTGCCAGCAGCTCCGGGACTAGCGGGAGAAAAAGCTCCTACAATGAGCAGTTCTTC
J gene: TRBJ2-6; V gene: TRBV5-1; D gene: .; clone size: many; CDR3 protein: CASSLVSATGANVLTF; CDR3 DNA: TGCGCCAGCAGCTTGGTGTCGGCTACTGGGGCCAACGTCCTGACTTTC
J gene: TRBJ2-7; V gene: TRBV21-1; D gene: .; clone size: .; CDR3 protein: CASSPRLGEGSYEQYF; CDR3 DNA: TGTGCCAGCAGCCCGCGGTTGGGTGAAGGATCCTACGAGCAGTACTTC
J gene: TRBJ1-2; V gene: TRBV20-1; D gene: .; clone size: .; CDR3 protein: CSVYLRDIHGYTF; CDR3 DNA: TGCAGTGTTTACCTCCGGGACATTCATGGCTACACCTTC
J gene: TRBJ2-7; V gene: TRBV7-2; D gene: .; clone size: .; CDR3 protein: CASSFRYPYEQYF; CDR3 DNA: TGTGCCAGCAGCTTTCGGTACCCCTACGAGCAGTACTTC
J gene: TRBJ2-3; V gene: TRBV6-1; D gene: .; clone size: .; CDR3 protein: CASRPGPRDTQYF; CDR3 DNA: TGTGCCAGCAGACCAGGCCCACGGGATACGCAGTATTTT
J gene: TRBJ2-1; V gene: TRBV6-5; D gene: TRBD2; clone size: .; CDR3 protein: CASGAGYNEQFF; CDR3 DNA: TGTGCCAGCGGAGCGGGATACAATGAGCAGTTCTTC
J gene: TRBJ2-5; V gene: TRBV9; D gene: .; clone size: few; CDR3 protein: CASSVGRGQETQYF; CDR3 DNA: TGTGCCAGCAGCGTAGGTAGAGGCCAAGAGACCCAGTACTTC
J gene: TRBJ2-7; V gene: TRBV2; D gene: .; clone size: .; CDR3 protein: CASSGWPESPYEQYF; CDR3 DNA: TGTGCCAGCAGTGGGTGGCCGGAAAGCCCCTACGAGCAGTACTTC
J gene: TRBJ1-2; V gene: TRBV20-1; D gene: TRBD1; clone size: .; CDR3 protein: CSAIPGTEYGYTF; CDR3 DNA: TGCAGTGCTATCCCCGGGACAGAGTATGGCTACACCTTC
J gene: TRBJ1-2; V gene: TRBV20-1; D gene: TRBD1; clone size: few; CDR3 protein: CSVPQGAGVGYTF; CDR3 DNA: TGCAGTGTTCCCCAGGGGGCAGGGGTTGGCTACACCTTC
J gene: TRBJ2-1; V gene: TRBV7-9; D gene: TRBD2; clone size: .; CDR3 protein: CASSFSGSPYNEQFF; CDR3 DNA: TGTGCCAGCAGCTTTAGCGGGAGTCCCTACAATGAGCAGTTCTTC
J gene: TRBJ2-3; V gene: TRBV12-3/TRBV12-4; D gene: TRBD1; clone size: many; CDR3 protein: CASRTTGGDTQYF; CDR3 DNA: TGTGCCAGCAGAACGACAGGGGGAGATACGCAGTATTTT
J gene: TRBJ2-3; V gene: TRBV12-3/TRBV12-4; D gene: TRBD2; clone size: few; CDR3 protein: CASSPTRLAGVTDTQYF; CDR3 DNA: TGTGCCAGCAGTCCTACCCGACTAGCGGGAGTTACAGATACGCAGTATTTT
J gene: TRBJ1-5; V gene: TRBV20-1; D gene: TRBD1; clone size: few; CDR3 protein: CSAGGRTGGQPQHF; CDR3 DNA: TGCAGTGCTGGGGGCCGGACAGGGGGTCAGCCCCAGCATTTT
J gene: TRBJ2-3; V gene: TRBV12-3/TRBV12-4; D gene: TRBD2; clone size: many; CDR3 protein: CASSSIYGLAPSTDTQYF; CDR3 DNA: TGTGCCAGCAGTTCAATCTACGGACTAGCGCCTAGCACAGATACGCAGTATTTT
J gene: TRBJ2-4; V gene: TRBV15; D gene: .; clone size: many; CDR3 protein: CATSRDTRRRVQDIQYF; CDR3 DNA: TGTGCCACCAGCAGAGACACAAGAAGAAGGGTTCAAGACATTCAGTACTTC
J gene: TRBJ1-2; V gene: TRBV11-2; D gene: .; clone size: few; CDR3 protein: CASSLSPRELHYGYTF; CDR3 DNA: TGTGCCAGCAGCTTATCCCCGAGGGAATTGCACTATGGCTACACCTTC
J gene: TRBJ1-3; V gene: TRBV7-9; D gene: .; clone size: few; CDR3 protein: CASSLDSNSGNTIYF; CDR3 DNA: TGTGCCAGCAGCTTAGACAGTAATTCTGGAAACACCATATATTTT
J gene: TRBJ1-1; V gene: TRBV30; D gene: .; clone size: .; CDR3 protein: CAWSVRLPRRVTEAFF; CDR3 DNA: TGTGCCTGGAGTGTACGGTTACCCAGGAGGGTTACTGAAGCTTTCTTT
J gene: TRBJ1-1; V gene: TRBV4-1; D gene: TRBD1; clone size: .; CDR3 protein: CASSIPDRAEAFF; CDR3 DNA: TGCGCCAGCAGCATACCCGACAGGGCTGAAGCTTTCTTT
J gene: TRBJ2-3; V gene: TRBV3-1; D gene: .; clone size: .; CDR3 protein: CASSLSGVADTQYF; CDR3 DNA: TGTGCCAGCAGCTTGAGTGGGGTTGCAGATACGCAGTATTTT
J gene: TRBJ2-1; V gene: TRBV25-1; D gene: .; clone size: few; CDR3 protein: CASSDRGRGFF; CDR3 DNA: TGTGCCAGCAGTGACAGGGGCCGGGGATTCTTC
J gene: TRBJ2-1; V gene: TRBV5-8; D gene: .; clone size: .; CDR3 protein: CASRIRGRGTFYNEQFF; CDR3 DNA: TGTGCCAGCAGAATACGGGGTCGGGGAACATTTTACAATGAGCAGTTCTTC
J gene: TRBJ1-3; V gene: TRBV10-3; D gene: TRBD1; clone size: few; CDR3 protein: CAIRRDRVLDGNTIYF; CDR3 DNA: TGTGCCATCAGGAGGGACAGGGTCCTAGATGGAAACACCATATATTTT
J gene: TRBJ1-1; V gene: TRBV18; D gene: .; clone size: .; CDR3 protein: CASSYRTENTEAFF; CDR3 DNA: TGTGCCAGCTCATATCGGACAGAAAACACTGAAGCTTTCTTT
J gene: TRBJ2-7; V gene: TRBV20-1; D gene: .; clone size: few; CDR3 protein: CSAPNGQTMTSYEQYF; CDR3 DNA: TGCAGTGCCCCCAACGGACAGACAATGACCTCCTACGAGCAGTACTTC
J gene: TRBJ2-1; V gene: TRBV19; D gene: TRBD1; clone size: many; CDR3 protein: CASSTTGGEEAGEQFF; CDR3 DNA: TGTGCCAGTAGTACCACAGGGGGTGAAGAGGCAGGGGAGCAGTTCTTC
J gene: TRBJ2-3; V gene: TRBV5-6; D gene: TRBD2; clone size: few; CDR3 protein: CASSLGASGGVDTQYF; CDR3 DNA: TGTGCCAGCAGCTTGGGGGCTAGCGGGGGGGTTGATACGCAGTATTTT
J gene: TRBJ2-3; V gene: TRBV20-1; D gene: TRBD2; clone size: .; CDR3 protein: CSAGMLGGFYSTDTQYF; CDR3 DNA: TGCAGTGCTGGAATGCTCGGGGGGTTCTATAGCACAGATACGCAGTATTTT
J gene: TRBJ2-4; V gene: TRBV24-1; D gene: TRBD1; clone size: .; CDR3 protein: CATSDPGTGHIQYF; CDR3 DNA: TGTGCCACCAGTGACCCCGGGACAGGGCACATTCAGTACTTC
J gene: TRBJ2-3; V gene: TRBV5-6; D gene: TRBD1; clone size: .; CDR3 protein: CASSFRTGLSSDTQYF; CDR3 DNA: TGTGCCAGCAGTTTTAGGACAGGGCTTTCTTCAGATACGCAGTATTTT
J gene: TRBJ1-5; V gene: TRBV7-2; D gene: .; clone size: .; CDR3 protein: CASSLFSRKGNQPQHF; CDR3 DNA: TGTGCCAGCAGCTTATTTTCCAGGAAGGGCAATCAGCCCCAGCATTTT
J gene: TRBJ1-2; V gene: TRBV5-5; D gene: TRBD1; clone size: .; CDR3 protein: CASSSRTGRDTF; CDR3 DNA: TGTGCCAGCAGCTCCAGGACAGGGAGGGACACCTTC
J gene: TRBJ2-3; V gene: TRBV4-2; D gene: .; clone size: many; CDR3 protein: CASSQPGTDTQYF; CDR3 DNA: TGTGCCAGCAGCCAACCCGGCACAGATACGCAGTATTTT
J gene: TRBJ2-7; V gene: TRBV5-5; D gene: .; clone size: few; CDR3 protein: CASSLYAGFYEQYF; CDR3 DNA: TGTGCCAGCAGCTTGTATGCAGGTTTCTACGAGCAGTACTTC